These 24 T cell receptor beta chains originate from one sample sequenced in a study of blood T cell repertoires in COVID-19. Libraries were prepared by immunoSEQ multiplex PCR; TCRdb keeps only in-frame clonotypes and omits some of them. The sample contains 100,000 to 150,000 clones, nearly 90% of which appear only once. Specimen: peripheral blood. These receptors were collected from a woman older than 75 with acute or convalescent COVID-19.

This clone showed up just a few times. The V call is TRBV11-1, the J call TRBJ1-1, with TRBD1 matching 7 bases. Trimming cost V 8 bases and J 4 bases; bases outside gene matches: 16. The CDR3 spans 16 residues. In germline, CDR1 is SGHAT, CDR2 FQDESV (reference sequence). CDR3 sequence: CASLRAGGLFGTEAFF. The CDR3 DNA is TGTGCCAGCCTCAGGGCAGGGGGTCTCTTTGGCACTGAAGCTTTCTTT.

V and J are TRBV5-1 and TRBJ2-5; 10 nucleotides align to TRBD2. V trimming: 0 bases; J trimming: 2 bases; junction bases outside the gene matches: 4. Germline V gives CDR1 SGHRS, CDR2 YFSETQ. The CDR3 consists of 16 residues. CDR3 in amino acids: CASSLVSGGLQETQYF. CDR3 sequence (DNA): TGCGCCAGCAGCTTGGTTAGCGGGGGGCTACAAGAGACCCAGTACTTC. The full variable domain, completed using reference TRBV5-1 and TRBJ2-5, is KAGVTQTPRYLIKTRGQQVTLSCSPISGHRSVSWYQQTPGQGLQFLFEYFSETQRNKGNFPGRFSGRQFSNSRSEMNVSTLELGDSALYLCASSLVSGGLQETQYFGPGTRLLVL.

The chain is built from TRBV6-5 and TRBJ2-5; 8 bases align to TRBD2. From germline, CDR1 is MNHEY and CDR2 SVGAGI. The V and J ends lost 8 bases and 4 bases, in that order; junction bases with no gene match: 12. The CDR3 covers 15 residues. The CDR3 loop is CASGSGALAGETQYF. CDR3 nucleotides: TGTGCCAGCGGATCAGGGGCCCTAGCGGGAGAGACCCAGTACTTC.

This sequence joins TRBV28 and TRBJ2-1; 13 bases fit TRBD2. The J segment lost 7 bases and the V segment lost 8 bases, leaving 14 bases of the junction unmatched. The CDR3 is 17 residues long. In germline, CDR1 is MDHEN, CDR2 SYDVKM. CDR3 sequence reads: CASFGGTSGTYGNEQFF. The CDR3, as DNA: TGTGCCAGCTTCGGAGGGACTAGCGGGACCTACGGGAATGAGCAGTTCTTC.

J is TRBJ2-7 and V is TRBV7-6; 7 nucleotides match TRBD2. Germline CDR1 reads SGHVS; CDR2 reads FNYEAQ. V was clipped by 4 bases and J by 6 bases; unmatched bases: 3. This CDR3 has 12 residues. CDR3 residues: CASSWEGREQYF. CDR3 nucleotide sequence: TGTGCCAGCAGCTGGGAGGGACGCGAGCAGTACTTC. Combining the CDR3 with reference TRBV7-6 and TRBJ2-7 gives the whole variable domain GAGVSQSPRYKVTKRGQDVALRCDPISGHVSLYWYRQALGQGPEFLTYFNYEAQQDKSGLPNDRFSAERPEGSISTLTIQRTEQRDSAMYRCASSWEGREQYFGPGTRLTVT.

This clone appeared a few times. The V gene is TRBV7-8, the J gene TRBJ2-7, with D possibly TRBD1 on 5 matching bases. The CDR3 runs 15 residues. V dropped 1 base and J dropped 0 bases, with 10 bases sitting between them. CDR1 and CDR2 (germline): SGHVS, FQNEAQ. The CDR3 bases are TGTGCCAGCAGCTTAGAGGGGCCCCACTCCTACGAGCAGTACTTC. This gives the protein CASSLEGPHSYEQYF.

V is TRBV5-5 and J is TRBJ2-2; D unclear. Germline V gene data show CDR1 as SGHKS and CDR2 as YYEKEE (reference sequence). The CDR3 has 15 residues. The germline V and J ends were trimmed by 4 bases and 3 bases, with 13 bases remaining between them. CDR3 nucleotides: TGTGCCAGCAGCAAAAGGTCTCGGGACACCGGGGAGCTGTTTTTT. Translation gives CASSKRSRDTGELFF.

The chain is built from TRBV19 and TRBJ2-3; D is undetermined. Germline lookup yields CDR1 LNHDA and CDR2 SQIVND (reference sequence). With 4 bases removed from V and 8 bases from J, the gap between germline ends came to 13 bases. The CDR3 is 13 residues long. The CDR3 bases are TGTGCCAGTAGTACCCCGCTCTATGGTACGCAGTATTTT. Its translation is CASSTPLYGTQYF.

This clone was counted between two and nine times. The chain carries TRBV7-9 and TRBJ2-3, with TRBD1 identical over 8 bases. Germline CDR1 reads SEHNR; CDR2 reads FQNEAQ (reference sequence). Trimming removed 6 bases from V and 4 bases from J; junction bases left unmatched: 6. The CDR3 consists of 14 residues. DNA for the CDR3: TGTGCCAGCAGTCTGGGACAGGCGGCAGATACGCAGTATTTT. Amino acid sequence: CASSLGQAADTQYF.

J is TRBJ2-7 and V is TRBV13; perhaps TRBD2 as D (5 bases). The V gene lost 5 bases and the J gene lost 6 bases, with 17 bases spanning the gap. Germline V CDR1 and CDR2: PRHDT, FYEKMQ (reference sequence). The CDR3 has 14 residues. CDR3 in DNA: TGTGCCAGCAGCCCCCGGGGTTTGGAGCGCGAGCAGTACTTC. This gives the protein CASSPRGLEREQYF. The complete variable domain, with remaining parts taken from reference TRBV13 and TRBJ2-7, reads AAGVIQSPRHLIKEKRETATLKCYPIPRHDTVYWYQQGPGQDPQFLISFYEKMQSDKGSIPDRFSAQQFSDYHSELNMSSLELGDSALYFCASSPRGLEREQYFGPGTRLTVT.

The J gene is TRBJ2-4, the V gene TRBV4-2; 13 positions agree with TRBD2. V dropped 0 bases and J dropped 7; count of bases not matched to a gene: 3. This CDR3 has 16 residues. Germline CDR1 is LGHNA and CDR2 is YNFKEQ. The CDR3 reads CASSQERGLAGNIQYF. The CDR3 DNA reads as TGTGCCAGCAGCCAAGAAAGGGGACTAGCGGGGAACATTCAGTACTTC.

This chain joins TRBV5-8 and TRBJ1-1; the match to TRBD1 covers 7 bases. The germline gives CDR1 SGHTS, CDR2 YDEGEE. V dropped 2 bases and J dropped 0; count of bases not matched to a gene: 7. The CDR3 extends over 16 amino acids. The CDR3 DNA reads TGTGCCAGCAGCTTAGGTTTGACAGGGATGAACACTGAAGCTTTCTTT. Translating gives CASSLGLTGMNTEAFF.

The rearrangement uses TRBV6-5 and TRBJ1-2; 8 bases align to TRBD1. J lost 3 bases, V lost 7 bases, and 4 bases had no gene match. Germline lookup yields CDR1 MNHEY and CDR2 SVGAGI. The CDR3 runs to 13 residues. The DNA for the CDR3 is TGTGCCAGCAATAACAGGGGGGACTATGGCTACACCTTC. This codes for CASNNRGDYGYTF.

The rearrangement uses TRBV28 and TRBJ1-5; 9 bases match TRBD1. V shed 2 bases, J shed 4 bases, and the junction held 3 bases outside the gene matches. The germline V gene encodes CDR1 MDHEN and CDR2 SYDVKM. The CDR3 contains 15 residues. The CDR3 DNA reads TGTGCCAGCAGTTTAGGCGGACAGGGGAATCAGCCCCAGCATTTT. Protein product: CASSLGGQGNQPQHF.

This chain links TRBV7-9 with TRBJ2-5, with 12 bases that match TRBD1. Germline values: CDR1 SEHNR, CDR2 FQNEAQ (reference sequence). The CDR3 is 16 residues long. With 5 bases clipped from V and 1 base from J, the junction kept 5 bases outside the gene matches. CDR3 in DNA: TGTGCCAGCAGCCGGGGACAGGGGGCTTCCCAAGAGACCCAGTACTTC. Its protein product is CASSRGQGASQETQYF.

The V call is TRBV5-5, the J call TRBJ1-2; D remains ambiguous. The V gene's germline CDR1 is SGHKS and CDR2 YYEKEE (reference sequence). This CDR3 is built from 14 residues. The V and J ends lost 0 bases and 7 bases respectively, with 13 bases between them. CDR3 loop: CASSLDGFSGGYTF. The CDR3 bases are TGTGCCAGCAGCTTGGATGGGTTCTCGGGTGGCTACACCTTC.

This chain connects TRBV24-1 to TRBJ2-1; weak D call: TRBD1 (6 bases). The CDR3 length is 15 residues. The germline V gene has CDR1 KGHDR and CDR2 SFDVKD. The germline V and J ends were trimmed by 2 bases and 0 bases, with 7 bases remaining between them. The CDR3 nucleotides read TGTGCCACCAGTGATTCAGGGGCCTCCTACAATGAGCAGTTCTTC. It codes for CATSDSGASYNEQFF.

The CDR3 sequence is CASSPPIQTGSGEKLFF. In DNA, the CDR3 is TGTGCCAGCTCACCTCCTATCCAGACAGGGTCGGGCGAAAAACTGTTTTTT. The chain has TRBV18 and TRBJ1-4, with 7 bases matching TRBD1. This CDR3 region has 17 residues. Germline V CDR1 and CDR2: KGHSH, LQKENI. The V gene end was trimmed by 3 bases and the J gene end by 8 bases; junction bases not matched to a gene: 15.

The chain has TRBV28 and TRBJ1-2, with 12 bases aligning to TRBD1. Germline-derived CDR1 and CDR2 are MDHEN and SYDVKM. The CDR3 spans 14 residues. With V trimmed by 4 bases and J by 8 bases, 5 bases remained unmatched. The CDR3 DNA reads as TGTGCCAGCAGTTACCGGGACAGGGGGCTAGGCTACACCTTC. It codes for CASSYRDRGLGYTF.

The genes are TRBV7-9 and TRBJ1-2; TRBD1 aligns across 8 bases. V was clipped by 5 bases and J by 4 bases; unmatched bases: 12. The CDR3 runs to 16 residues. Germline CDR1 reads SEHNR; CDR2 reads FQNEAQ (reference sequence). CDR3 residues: CASSPGGQVPRYGYTF. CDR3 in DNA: TGTGCCAGCAGCCCCGGGGGACAGGTTCCCCGCTATGGCTACACCTTC.

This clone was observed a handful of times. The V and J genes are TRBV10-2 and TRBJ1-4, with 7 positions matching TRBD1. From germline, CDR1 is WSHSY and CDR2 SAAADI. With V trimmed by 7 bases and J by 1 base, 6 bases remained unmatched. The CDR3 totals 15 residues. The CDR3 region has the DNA TGCGCCAGCACCCCAACAGGGGTAACTAATGAAAAACTGTTTTTT. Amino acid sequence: CASTPTGVTNEKLFF.

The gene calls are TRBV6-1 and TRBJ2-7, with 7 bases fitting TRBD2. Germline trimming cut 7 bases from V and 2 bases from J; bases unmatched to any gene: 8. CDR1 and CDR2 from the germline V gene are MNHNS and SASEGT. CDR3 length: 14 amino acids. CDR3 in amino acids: CASTLAHSTYEQYF. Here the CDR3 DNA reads TGTGCCAGCACACTAGCGCACAGTACCTACGAGCAGTACTTC.

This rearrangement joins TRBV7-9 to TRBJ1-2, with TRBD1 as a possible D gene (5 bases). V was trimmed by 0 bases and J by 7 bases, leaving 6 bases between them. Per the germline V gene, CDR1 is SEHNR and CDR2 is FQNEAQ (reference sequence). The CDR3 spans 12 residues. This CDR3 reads CASSLAGGGYTF. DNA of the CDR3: TGTGCCAGCAGCTTAGCGGGGGGTGGCTACACCTTC.

The CDR3, as DNA: TGTGCCAGCAGCCGATCCTTTGGGCTAGCGGGAGTAGAGGCCTACGAGCAGTACTTC. Amino acids: CASSRSFGLAGVEAYEQYF. The gene calls are TRBV7-8 and TRBJ2-7; 10 bases agree with TRBD2. This CDR3 is built from 19 residues. CDR1 is SGHVS, CDR2 FQNEAQ, per germline. The V segment lost 5 bases and the J segment 2 bases; nucleotides outside the gene matches: 18.